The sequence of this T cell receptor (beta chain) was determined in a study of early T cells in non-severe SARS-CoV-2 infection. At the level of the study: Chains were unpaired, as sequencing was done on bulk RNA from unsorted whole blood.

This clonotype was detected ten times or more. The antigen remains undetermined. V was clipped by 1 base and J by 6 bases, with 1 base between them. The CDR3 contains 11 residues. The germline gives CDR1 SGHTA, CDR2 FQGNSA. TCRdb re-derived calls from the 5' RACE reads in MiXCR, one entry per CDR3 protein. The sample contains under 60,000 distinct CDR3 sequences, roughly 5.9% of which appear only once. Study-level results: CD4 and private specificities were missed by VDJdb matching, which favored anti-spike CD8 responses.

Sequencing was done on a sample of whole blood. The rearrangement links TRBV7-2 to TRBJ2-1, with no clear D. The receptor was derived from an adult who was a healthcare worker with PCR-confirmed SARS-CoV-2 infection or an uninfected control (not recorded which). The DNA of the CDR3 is TGTGCCAGCAGCTTAGTCAATGAGCAGTTCTTC. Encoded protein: CASSLVNEQFF.